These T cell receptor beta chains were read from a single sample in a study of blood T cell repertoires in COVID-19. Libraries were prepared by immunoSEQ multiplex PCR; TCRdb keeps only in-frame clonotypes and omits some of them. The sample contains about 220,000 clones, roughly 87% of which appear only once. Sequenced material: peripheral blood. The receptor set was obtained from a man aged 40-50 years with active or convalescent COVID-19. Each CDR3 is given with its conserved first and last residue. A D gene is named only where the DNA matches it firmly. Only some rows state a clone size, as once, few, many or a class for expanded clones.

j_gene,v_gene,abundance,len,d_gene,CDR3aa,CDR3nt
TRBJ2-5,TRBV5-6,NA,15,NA,CASSLLNRAQETQYF,TGTGCCAGCAGCTTGTTGAACAGGGCTCAAGAGACCCAGTACTTC
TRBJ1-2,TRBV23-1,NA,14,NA,CASSQWVTVDGYTF,TGCGCCAGCAGTCAATGGGTGACAGTTGATGGCTACACCTTC
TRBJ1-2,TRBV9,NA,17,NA,CASSAGIGYPANYGYTF,TGTGCCAGCAGCGCGGGGATAGGCTACCCAGCTAACTATGGCTACACCTTC
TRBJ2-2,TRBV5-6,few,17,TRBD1,CASSFFQGRGLSGELFF,TGTGCCAGCAGCTTCTTCCAGGGCAGGGGGCTTAGCGGGGAGCTGTTTTTT
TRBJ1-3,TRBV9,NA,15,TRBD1,CASSVDRGSGNTIYF,TGTGCCAGCAGCGTAGACAGGGGTTCTGGAAACACCATATATTTT
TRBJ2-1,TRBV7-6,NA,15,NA,CASSIGQGFFNEQFF,TGTGCCAGCAGCATAGGACAAGGCTTCTTCAATGAGCAGTTCTTC
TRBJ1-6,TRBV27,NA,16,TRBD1,CASSLGTGPYNSPLHF,TGTGCCAGCAGTTTGGGGACAGGCCCTTATAATTCACCCCTCCACTTT
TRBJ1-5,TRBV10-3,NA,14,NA,CAISEWDTNQPQHF,TGTGCCATCAGTGAGTGGGACACCAATCAGCCCCAGCATTTT
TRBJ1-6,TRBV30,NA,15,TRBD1,CAWSDGQGRESPLHF,TGTGCCTGGAGTGACGGACAGGGGAGGGAGTCACCCCTCCACTTT
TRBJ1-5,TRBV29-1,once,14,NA,CSVSGDGSNQPQHF,TGCAGCGTTTCGGGTGACGGAAGCAATCAGCCCCAGCATTTT
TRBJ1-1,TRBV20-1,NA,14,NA,CSASSGGMNTEAFF,TGCAGTGCTAGTAGCGGGGGAATGAACACTGAAGCTTTCTTT
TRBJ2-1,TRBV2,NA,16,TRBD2,CASRGLTSGRWDEQFF,TGTGCCAGCAGGGGCCTCACTAGCGGGAGGTGGGATGAGCAGTTCTTC
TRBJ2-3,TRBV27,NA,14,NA,CASSFSGRTDTQYF,TGTGCCAGCAGTTTTAGCGGCCGCACAGATACGCAGTATTTT
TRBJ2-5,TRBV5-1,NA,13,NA,CASRGGGQETQYF,TGCGCCAGCAGGGGGGGTGGACAAGAGACCCAGTACTTC
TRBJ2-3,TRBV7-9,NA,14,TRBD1,CASSWTGAADTQYF,TGTGCCAGCAGCTGGACAGGGGCAGCAGATACGCAGTATTTT